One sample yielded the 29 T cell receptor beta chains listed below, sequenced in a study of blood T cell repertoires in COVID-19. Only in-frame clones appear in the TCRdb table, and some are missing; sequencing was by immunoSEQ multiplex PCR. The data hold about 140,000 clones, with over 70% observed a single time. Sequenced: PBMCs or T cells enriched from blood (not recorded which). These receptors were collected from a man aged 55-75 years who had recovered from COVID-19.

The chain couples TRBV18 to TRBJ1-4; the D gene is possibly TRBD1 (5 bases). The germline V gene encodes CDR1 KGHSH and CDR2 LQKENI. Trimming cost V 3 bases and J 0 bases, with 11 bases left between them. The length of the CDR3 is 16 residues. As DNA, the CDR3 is TGTGCCAGCTCACCCGGCCAGGGTGCAACTAATGAAAAACTGTTTTTT. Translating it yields CASSPGQGATNEKLFF.

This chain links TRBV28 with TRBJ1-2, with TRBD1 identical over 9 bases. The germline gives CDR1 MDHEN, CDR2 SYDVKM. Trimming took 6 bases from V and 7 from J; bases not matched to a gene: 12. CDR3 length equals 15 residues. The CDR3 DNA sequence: TGTGCCAGCAGAGGGACAGGGACTTATTTAGGTGGCTACACCTTC. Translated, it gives CASRGTGTYLGGYTF.

CDR3 residues: CASSAKRGGADEQFF. CDR3 nucleotides: TGTGCCAGCAGCGCTAAGCGGGGGGGCGCCGATGAGCAGTTCTTC. V gene TRBV9 combines with J gene TRBJ2-1, with 10 bases aligning to TRBD2. V lost 3 bases and J lost 8; bases outside the gene matches: 8. Germline CDR1 reads SGDLS; CDR2 reads YYNGEE. The CDR3 is 15 amino acids.

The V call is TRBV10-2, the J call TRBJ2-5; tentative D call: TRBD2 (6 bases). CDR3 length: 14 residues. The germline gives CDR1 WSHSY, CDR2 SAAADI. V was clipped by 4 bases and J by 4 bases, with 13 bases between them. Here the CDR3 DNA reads TGCGCCAGCAGTGGGCCCGGGGGAGGAGAGACCCAGTACTTC. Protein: CASSGPGGGETQYF.

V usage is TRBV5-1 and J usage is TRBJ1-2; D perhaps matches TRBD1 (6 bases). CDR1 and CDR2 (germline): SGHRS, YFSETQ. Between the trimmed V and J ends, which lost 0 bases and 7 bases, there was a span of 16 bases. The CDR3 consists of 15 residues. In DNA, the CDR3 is TGCGCCAGCAGCTTGGAGGTACAGGGCACCCGTGGCTACACCTTC. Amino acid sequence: CASSLEVQGTRGYTF. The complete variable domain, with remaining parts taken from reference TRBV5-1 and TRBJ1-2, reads KAGVTQTPRYLIKTRGQQVTLSCSPISGHRSVSWYQQTPGQGLQFLFEYFSETQRNKGNFPGRFSGRQFSNSRSEMNVSTLELGDSALYLCASSLEVQGTRGYTFGSGTRLTVV.

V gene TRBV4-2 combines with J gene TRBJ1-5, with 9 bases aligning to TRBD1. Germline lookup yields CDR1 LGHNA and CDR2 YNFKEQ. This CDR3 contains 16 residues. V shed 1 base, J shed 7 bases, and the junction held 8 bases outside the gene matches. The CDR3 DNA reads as TGTGCCAGCAGCCAAGCCGACAGACAGGGGGGACAGCCCCAGCATTTT. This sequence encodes CASSQADRQGGQPQHF.

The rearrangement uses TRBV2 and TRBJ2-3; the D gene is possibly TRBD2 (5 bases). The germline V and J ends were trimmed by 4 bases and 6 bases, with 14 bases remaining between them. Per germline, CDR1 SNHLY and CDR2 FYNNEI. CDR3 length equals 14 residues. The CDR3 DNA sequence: TGTGCCAGCAGTGTAGAGGGTTTTATTGATACGCAGTATTTT. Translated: CASSVEGFIDTQYF. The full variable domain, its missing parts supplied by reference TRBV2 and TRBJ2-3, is EPEVTQTPSHQVTQMGQEVILRCVPISNHLYFYWYRQILGQKVEFLVSFYNNEISEKSEIFDDQFSVERPDGSNFTLKIRSTKLEDSAMYFCASSVEGFIDTQYFGPGTRLTVL.

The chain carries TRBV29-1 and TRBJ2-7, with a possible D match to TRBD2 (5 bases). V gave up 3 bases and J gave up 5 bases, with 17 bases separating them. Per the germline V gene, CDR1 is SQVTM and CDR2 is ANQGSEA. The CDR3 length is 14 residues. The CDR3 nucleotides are TGCAGCGTTGATTTCCGGGGAAGTGGTAACGAGCAGTACTTC. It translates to CSVDFRGSGNEQYF.

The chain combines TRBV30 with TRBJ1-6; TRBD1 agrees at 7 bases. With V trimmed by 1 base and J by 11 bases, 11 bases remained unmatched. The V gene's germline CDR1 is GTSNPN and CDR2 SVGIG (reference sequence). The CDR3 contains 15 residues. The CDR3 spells CAWSGSTGRNAPLHF. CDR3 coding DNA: TGTGCCTGGAGTGGGTCGACAGGGAGAAATGCACCCCTCCACTTT.

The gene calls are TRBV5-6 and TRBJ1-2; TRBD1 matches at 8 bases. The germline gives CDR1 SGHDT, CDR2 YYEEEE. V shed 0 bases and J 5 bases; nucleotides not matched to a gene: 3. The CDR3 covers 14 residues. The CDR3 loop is CASSLGDRSYGYTF. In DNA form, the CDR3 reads TGTGCCAGCAGCTTGGGGGACAGGAGTTATGGCTACACCTTC.

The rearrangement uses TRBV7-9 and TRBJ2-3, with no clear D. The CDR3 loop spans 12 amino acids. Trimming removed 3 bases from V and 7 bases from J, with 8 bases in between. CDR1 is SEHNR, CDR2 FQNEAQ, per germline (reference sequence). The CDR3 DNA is TGTGCCAGCAGCTTCAGGCTCCATACGCAGTATTTT. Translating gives CASSFRLHTQYF. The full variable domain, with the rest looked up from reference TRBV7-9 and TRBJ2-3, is DTGVSQNPRHKITKRGQNVTFRCDPISEHNRLYWYRQTLGQGPEFLTYFQNEAQLEKSRLLSDRFSAERPKGSFSTLEIQRTEQGDSAMYLCASSFRLHTQYFGPGTRLTVL.

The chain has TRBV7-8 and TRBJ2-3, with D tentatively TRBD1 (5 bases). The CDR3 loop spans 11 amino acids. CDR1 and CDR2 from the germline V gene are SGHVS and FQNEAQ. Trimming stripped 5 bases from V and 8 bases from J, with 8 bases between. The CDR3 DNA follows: TGTGCCAGCAGCGGGCAGGGTACGCAGTATTTT. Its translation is CASSGQGTQYF.

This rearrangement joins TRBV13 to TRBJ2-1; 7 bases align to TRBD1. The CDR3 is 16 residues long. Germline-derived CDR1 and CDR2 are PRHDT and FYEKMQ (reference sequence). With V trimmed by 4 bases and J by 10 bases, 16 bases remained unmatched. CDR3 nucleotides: TGTGCCAGCAGCTCCGGGACAGCACATTTAGGGGTCGAGCAGTTCTTC. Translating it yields CASSSGTAHLGVEQFF.

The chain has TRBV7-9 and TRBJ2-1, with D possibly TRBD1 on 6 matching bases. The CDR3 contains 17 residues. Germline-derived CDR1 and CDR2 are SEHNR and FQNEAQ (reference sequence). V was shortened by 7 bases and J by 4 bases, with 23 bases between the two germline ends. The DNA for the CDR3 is TGTGCCAGCACCTTTAACCGGGATGGGGGCCAGTACAATGAGCAGTTCTTC. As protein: CASTFNRDGGQYNEQFF.

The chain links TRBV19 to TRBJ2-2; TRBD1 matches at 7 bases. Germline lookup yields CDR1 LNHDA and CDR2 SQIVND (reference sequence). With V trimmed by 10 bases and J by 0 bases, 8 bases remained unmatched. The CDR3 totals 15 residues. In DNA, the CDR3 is TGTGCCACGAATAAGGGACAGTCGAACACCGGGGAGCTGTTTTTT. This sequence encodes CATNKGQSNTGELFF.

CDR3 DNA sequence: TGTGCCAGCAGCCCAACGTTTTTCTCCCCAGGGGTCCAAGAGACCCAGTACTTC. Encoded protein: CASSPTFFSPGVQETQYF. The V and J genes are TRBV5-5 and TRBJ2-5; D may be TRBD1 (6 bases). The V gene lost 4 bases and the J gene lost 1 base, with 23 bases spanning the gap. The CDR3 extends over 18 amino acids. Germline-derived CDR1 and CDR2 are SGHKS and YYEKEE (reference sequence).

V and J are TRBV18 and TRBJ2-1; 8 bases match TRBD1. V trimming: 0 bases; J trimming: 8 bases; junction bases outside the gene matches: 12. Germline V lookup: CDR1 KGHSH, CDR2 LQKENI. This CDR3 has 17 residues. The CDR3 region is CASSPPVDRVFGDEQFF. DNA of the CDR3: TGTGCCAGCTCACCACCGGTGGACAGGGTTTTTGGAGATGAGCAGTTCTTC. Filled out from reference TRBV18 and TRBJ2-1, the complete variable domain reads NAGVMQNPRHLVRRRGQEARLRCSPMKGHSHVYWYRQLPEEGLKFMVYLQKENIIDESGMPKERFSAEFPKEGPSILRIQQVVRGDSAAYFCASSPPVDRVFGDEQFFGPGTRLTVL.

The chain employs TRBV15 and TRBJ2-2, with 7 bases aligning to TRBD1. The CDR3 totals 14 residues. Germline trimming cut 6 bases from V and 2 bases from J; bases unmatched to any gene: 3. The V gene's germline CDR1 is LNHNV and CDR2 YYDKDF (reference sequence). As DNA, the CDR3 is TGTGCCACCAGGAACAGGGGCAACACCGGGGAGCTGTTTTTT. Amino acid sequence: CATRNRGNTGELFF.

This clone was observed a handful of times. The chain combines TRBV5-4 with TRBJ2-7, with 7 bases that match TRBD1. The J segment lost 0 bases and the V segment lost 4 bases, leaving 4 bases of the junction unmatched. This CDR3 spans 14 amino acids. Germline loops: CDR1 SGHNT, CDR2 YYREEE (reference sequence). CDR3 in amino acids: CASSHRDSSYEQYF. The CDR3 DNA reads TGTGCCAGCAGCCACCGGGACAGCTCCTACGAGCAGTACTTC.

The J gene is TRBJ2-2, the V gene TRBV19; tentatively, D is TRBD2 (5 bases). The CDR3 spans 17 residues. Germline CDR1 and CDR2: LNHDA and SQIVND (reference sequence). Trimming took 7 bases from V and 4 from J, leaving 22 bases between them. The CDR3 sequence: CASTTLGRSGITGELFF. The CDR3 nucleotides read TGTGCCAGTACTACGCTGGGTCGGTCGGGGATCACCGGGGAGCTGTTTTTT.

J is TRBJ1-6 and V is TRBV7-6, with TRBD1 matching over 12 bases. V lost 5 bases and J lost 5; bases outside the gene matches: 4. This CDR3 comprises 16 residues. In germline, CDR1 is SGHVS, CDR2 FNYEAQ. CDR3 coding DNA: TGTGCCAGCAGCCCAGGGACAGGGGGCAATAATTCACCCCTCCACTTT. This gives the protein CASSPGTGGNNSPLHF.

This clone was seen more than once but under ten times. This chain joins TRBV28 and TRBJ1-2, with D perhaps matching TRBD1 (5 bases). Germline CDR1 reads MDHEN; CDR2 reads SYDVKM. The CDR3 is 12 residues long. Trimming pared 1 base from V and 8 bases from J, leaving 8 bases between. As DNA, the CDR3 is TGTGCCAGCAGTTTATTCGGGGGAGGCTACACCTTC. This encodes CASSLFGGGYTF.

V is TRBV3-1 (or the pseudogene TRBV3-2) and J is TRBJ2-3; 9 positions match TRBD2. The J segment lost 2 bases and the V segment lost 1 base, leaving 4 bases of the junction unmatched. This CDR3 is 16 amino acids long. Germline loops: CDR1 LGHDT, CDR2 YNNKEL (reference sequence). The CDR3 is CASSQGLADLTDTQYF. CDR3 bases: TGTGCCAGCAGCCAAGGACTAGCGGACCTCACAGATACGCAGTATTTT.

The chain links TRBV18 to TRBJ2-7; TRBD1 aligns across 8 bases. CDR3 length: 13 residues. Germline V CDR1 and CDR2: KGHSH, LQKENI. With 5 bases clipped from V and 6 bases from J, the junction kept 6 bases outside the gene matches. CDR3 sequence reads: CASSSDRVTEQYF. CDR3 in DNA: TGTGCCAGCTCATCGGACAGGGTCACCGAGCAGTACTTC.

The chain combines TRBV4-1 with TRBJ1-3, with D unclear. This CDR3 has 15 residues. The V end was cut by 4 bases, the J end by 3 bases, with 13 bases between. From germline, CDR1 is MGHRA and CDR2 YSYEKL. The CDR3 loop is CASSPNWRVGNTIYF. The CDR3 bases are TGCGCCAGCAGCCCCAACTGGAGGGTTGGAAACACCATATATTTT.

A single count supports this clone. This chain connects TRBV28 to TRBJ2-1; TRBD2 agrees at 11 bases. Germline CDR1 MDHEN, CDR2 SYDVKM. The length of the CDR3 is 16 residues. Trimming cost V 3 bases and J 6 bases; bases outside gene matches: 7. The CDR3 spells CASSFQTSGSANEQFF. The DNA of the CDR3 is TGTGCCAGCAGTTTCCAAACTAGCGGGAGTGCCAATGAGCAGTTCTTC. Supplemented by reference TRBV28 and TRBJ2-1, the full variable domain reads DVKVTQSSRYLVKRTGEKVFLECVQDMDHENMFWYRQDPGLGLRLIYFSYDVKMKEKGDIPEGYSVSREKKERFSLILESASTNQTSMYLCASSFQTSGSANEQFFGPGTRLTVL.

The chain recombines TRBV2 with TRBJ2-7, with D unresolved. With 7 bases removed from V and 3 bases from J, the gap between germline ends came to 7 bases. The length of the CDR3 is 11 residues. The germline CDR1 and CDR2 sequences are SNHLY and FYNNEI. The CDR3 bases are TGTGCCAGCAACCAGAACTACGAGCAGTACTTC. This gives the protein CASNQNYEQYF. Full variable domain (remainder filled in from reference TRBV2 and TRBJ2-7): EPEVTQTPSHQVTQMGQEVILRCVPISNHLYFYWYRQILGQKVEFLVSFYNNEISEKSEIFDDQFSVERPDGSNFTLKIRSTKLEDSAMYFCASNQNYEQYFGPGTRLTVT.

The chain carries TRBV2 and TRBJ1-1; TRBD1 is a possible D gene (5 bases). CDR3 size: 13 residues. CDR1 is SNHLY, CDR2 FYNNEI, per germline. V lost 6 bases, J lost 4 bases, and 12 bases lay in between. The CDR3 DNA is TGTGCCAGCAGCGCAGGGCGAAGCACTGAAGCTTTCTTT. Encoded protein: CASSAGRSTEAFF.

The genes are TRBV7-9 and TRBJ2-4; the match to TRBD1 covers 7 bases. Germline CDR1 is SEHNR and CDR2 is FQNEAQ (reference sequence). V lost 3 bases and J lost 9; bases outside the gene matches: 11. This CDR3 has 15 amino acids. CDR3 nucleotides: TGTGCCAGCAGCTTCCCCGAGACAGGGATCGTCATTCAGTACTTC. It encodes CASSFPETGIVIQYF.